This T cell receptor beta chain was profiled in a study of post-analysis software for immune sequencing data. Overall study context: Patients with relapsing-remitting, secondary progressive and progressive-relapsing multiple sclerosis courses were all represented.

A note on this clonotype: The target antigen is unknown.

Whole-study findings and limits: Significantly decreased normalized Chao1 diversity was recorded for multiple sclerosis patients relative to controls. Controls had lower frequencies than patients of about 5 TRBV segments, which included TRBV5-6, TRBV5-1 and TRBV20-1.

The library was made from cDNA and included unique molecular identifiers. Starting from about 1 to 10 million T cells, the study yielded about 500,000 cDNA molecules. TCRdb re-derived calls from the PCR reads in MiXCR, one entry per CDR3 protein. This sample has some 690,000 distinct CDR3 sequences; 59% occur once, and the top ten carry about 10%. The CDR3 contains 17 residues. Germline CDR1 LGHDT, CDR2 YNNKEL (reference sequence). V was clipped by 5 bases and J by 4 bases; unmatched bases: 11. The rearrangement uses TRBV3-1 and TRBJ2-3, with 11 nucleotides matching TRBD2. The clonotype originates from a girl aged 2 to 9 with multiple sclerosis. The sequenced sample consisted of blood. The CDR3 protein is CASSGTSGFTGADTQYF. As DNA, the CDR3 is TGTGCCAGCAGCGGGACTAGCGGCTTTACTGGCGCAGATACGCAGTATTTT.